Listed here are 27 T cell receptor beta chains from one sample, sequenced in a study of shared clonotypes between healthy human individuals. This table comes from immunoSEQ multiplex PCR, and its TCRdb copy is limited to in-frame clones, with some not included. The repertoire holds 730,000 or so clones, with approximately 79% as singletons. Sequencing was done on a sample of memory CD4+ T cells sorted from blood. Subset given: CD45RA-negative fraction. These receptors originate from a woman in her twenties or thirties in good health.

There are a few counts of this clone. This chain uses TRBV6-5 with TRBJ2-7, with TRBD1 matching 8 bases. With 7 bases clipped from V and 2 bases from J, the junction kept 7 bases outside the gene matches. Germline loops: CDR1 MNHEY, CDR2 SVGAGI. The CDR3 runs 14 residues. This chain's CDR3 is CASTRTGSAYEQYF. CDR3 nucleotides: TGTGCCAGCACCCGGACAGGGTCAGCCTACGAGCAGTACTTC.

This chain links TRBV28 with TRBJ2-4; TRBD1 matches at 9 bases. CDR1 MDHEN and CDR2 SYDVKM come from the germline V gene. The CDR3 has 17 amino acids. The V and J ends lost 4 bases and 8 bases, in that order; junction bases with no gene match: 15. CDR3 DNA: TGTGCCAGCAGTTCCGCGGCCACCGGGACAGGGATTCACATTCAGTACTTC. This encodes CASSSAATGTGIHIQYF. The full variable domain, in which reference TRBV28 and TRBJ2-4 provide the parts outside the CDR3, is DVKVTQSSRYLVKRTGEKVFLECVQDMDHENMFWYRQDPGLGLRLIYFSYDVKMKEKGDIPEGYSVSREKKERFSLILESASTNQTSMYLCASSSAATGTGIHIQYFGAGTRLSVL.

The gene calls are TRBV9 and TRBJ1-1; no clear D. The ends were cut back, 4 bases at V and 1 base at J, with 11 bases in the middle. From germline, CDR1 is SGDLS and CDR2 YYNGEE. CDR3 length equals 14 residues. CDR3 DNA: TGTGCCAGCAGCCCTGCCAGATCGAACACTGAAGCTTTCTTT. It codes for CASSPARSNTEAFF.

The chain joins TRBV29-1 to TRBJ2-5; the D gene could be TRBD1 or TRBD2 (6 bases each). Gene TRBJ2-7 matches the end of the DNA better, so the J call may be wrong. The CDR3 has 14 amino acids. Germline assignment: CDR1 SQVTM and CDR2 ANQGSEA. The CDR3 region has the DNA TGCAGCGTTAAAAGGGACGAGGGGGGCTACGAGCAGTACTTC. This gives the protein CSVKRDEGGYEQYF.

The V gene is TRBV18, the J gene TRBJ2-1, with 7 bases matching TRBD2. This CDR3 has 14 amino acids. CDR1 KGHSH and CDR2 LQKENI come from the germline V gene. V dropped 5 bases and J dropped 9; count of bases not matched to a gene: 10. This chain's CDR3 is CASSSTPGEGEQFF. CDR3 DNA sequence: TGTGCCAGCTCATCGACCCCTGGGGAGGGTGAGCAGTTCTTC.

In this sample, this clone turned up a few times. Other DNA sequences in this specimen translate into the identical CDR3. The gene calls are TRBV27 and TRBJ1-5; D is uncertain. Trimming removed 2 bases from V and 2 bases from J, with 10 bases in between. CDR1 and CDR2 (germline): MNHEY, SMNVEV (reference sequence). The CDR3 extends over 15 amino acids. In nucleotides, the CDR3 is TGTGCCAGCAGTTTACTTGCCGGGGGCAATCAGCCCCAGCATTTT. Its translation is CASSLLAGGNQPQHF.

Comments on this clone: A much larger clone is a single base away; this may be a read error. This chain connects TRBV13 to TRBJ2-7; no clear D. CDR3 size: 10 residues. Trimming took 8 bases from V and 1 from J, leaving 3 bases between them. CDR1 PRHDT and CDR2 FYEKMQ come from the germline V gene (reference sequence). The CDR3: CASGSYEQYF. The CDR3 coding sequence is TGTGCCAGCGGGTCCTACGAGCAGTACTTC.

The table lists this clone with a few counts. J is TRBJ1-2 and V is TRBV7-9, with 8 bases aligning to TRBD1. CDR1 and CDR2 from the germline V gene are SEHNR and FQNEAQ (reference sequence). Trimming removed 5 bases from V and 8 bases from J; junction bases left unmatched: 13. The length of the CDR3 is 15 residues. CDR3 DNA sequence: TGTGCCAGCAGCCCCGGACAGGGAATAGTCGGCGGCTACACCTTC. Translating gives CASSPGQGIVGGYTF.

This chain uses TRBV5-1 with TRBJ1-2; D is unclear. This CDR3 has 13 residues. V lost 2 bases and J lost 8, with 13 bases in between. The germline CDR1 and CDR2 sequences are SGHRS and YFSETQ. CDR3 protein: CASSLGGGGGYTF. In DNA form, the CDR3 reads TGCGCCAGCAGCTTAGGAGGCGGTGGAGGCTACACCTTC.

V and J are TRBV21-1 and TRBJ1-2; the table's D call, TRBD1, has no DNA check behind it. TRBV21-1 is a pseudogene locus. CDR3 length equals 16 residues. This CDR3 is CASSKALGQGCRGYTF. The CDR3 DNA reads TGTGCCAGCAGCAAAGCGCTTGGACAGGGATGCCGTGGCTACACCTTC.

The chain is built from TRBV5-1 and TRBJ2-5, with D perhaps TRBD1 or TRBD2 (6 bases each). The CDR3 has 15 residues. Germline values: CDR1 SGHRS, CDR2 YFSETQ. V dropped 4 bases and J dropped 2 bases, with 15 bases sitting between them. The CDR3 bases are TGCGCCAGCAGCGTCATACAGGGAGGACAAGAGACCCAGTACTTC. Protein: CASSVIQGGQETQYF. The full variable domain, in which reference TRBV5-1 and TRBJ2-5 provide the parts outside the CDR3, is KAGVTQTPRYLIKTRGQQVTLSCSPISGHRSVSWYQQTPGQGLQFLFEYFSETQRNKGNFPGRFSGRQFSNSRSEMNVSTLELGDSALYLCASSVIQGGQETQYFGPGTRLLVL.

This clone was detected ten times or more. The chain recombines TRBV10-3 with TRBJ1-2; no reliable D call. The CDR3 has 11 residues. Trimming left V 11 bases short and J 8 bases short, with 15 bases between. Germline-derived CDR1 and CDR2 are ENHRY and SYGVKD. CDR3 in DNA: TGTGCCGCCCGAGCGGACGCCGGCTACACCTTC. Translation: CAARADAGYTF.

The rearrangement links TRBV7-8 to TRBJ2-7; D is perhaps TRBD2 (6 bases). Germline CDR1 SGHVS, CDR2 FQNEAQ. There are 15 residues in the CDR3. V was trimmed by 5 bases and J by 7 bases, leaving 21 bases between them. The CDR3 DNA follows: TGTGCCAGCAGCCCCCAGGGAGCGGCCGGGGGAGAGCAGTACTTC. It is translated as CASSPQGAAGGEQYF.

The CDR3 DNA is TGCGCCAGCAGCCAAGTGGGCGAAAGCGGTGAAGAGACCCAGTACTTC. Protein product: CASSQVGESGEETQYF. The rearrangement joins TRBV4-1 to TRBJ2-5; tentatively, D is TRBD2 (5 bases). Per germline, CDR1 MGHRA and CDR2 YSYEKL. The CDR3 sequence is 16 residues long. Between the trimmed V and J ends, which lost 1 base and 3 bases, there was a span of 15 bases.

This clone was observed once. The V and J genes are TRBV5-1 and TRBJ1-2; D gene unclear. CDR1 and CDR2 from the germline V gene are SGHRS and YFSETQ. CDR3 length: 14 residues. V was pared by 6 bases and J by 5 bases, with 17 bases between. CDR3 in DNA: TGCGCCAGCATGGCCGGAGAGGGTTGGTATGGCTACACCTTC. It encodes CASMAGEGWYGYTF.

The CDR3 DNA is TGTGCCAGCAACGGCAGGCTCCAGACTGAAGCTTTCTTT. It codes for CASNGRLQTEAFF. The rearrangement links TRBV6-5 to TRBJ1-1; D is unclear. Germline V gene data show CDR1 as MNHEY and CDR2 as SVGAGI. The V and J ends lost 7 bases and 5 bases respectively, with 14 bases between them. The CDR3 runs to 13 residues.

The chain carries TRBV7-9 and TRBJ2-1; possible D gene TRBD1, 6 bases. The length of the CDR3 is 14 residues. CDR1 and CDR2 (germline): SEHNR, FQNEAQ (reference sequence). The V end was cut by 2 bases, the J end by 5 bases, with 10 bases between. The CDR3 sequence is CASSLRAGDNEQFF. CDR3 in DNA: TGTGCCAGCAGCTTAAGGGCAGGGGACAATGAGCAGTTCTTC.

This chain's CDR3 is CASSPNRSPDQPQHF. The CDR3 DNA is TGTGCCAGCTCACCCAACCGGTCTCCAGATCAGCCCCAGCATTTT. The chain recombines TRBV18 with TRBJ1-5; D remains ambiguous. The CDR3 is 15 residues long. V lost 3 bases and J lost 5, with 14 bases in between. Looked up from germline, CDR1 is KGHSH and CDR2 is LQKENI. The full variable domain, in which reference TRBV18 and TRBJ1-5 provide the parts outside the CDR3, is NAGVMQNPRHLVRRRGQEARLRCSPMKGHSHVYWYRQLPEEGLKFMVYLQKENIIDESGMPKERFSAEFPKEGPSILRIQQVVRGDSAAYFCASSPNRSPDQPQHFGDGTRLSIL.

The CDR3 region has the DNA TGCGCCAGCAGCTCCGAAGGACAGGGGATGAATGAGCAGTTCTTC. Translated: CASSSEGQGMNEQFF. The genes are TRBV5-1 and TRBJ2-1; 9 bases match TRBD1. The V segment lost 3 bases and the J segment 7 bases; nucleotides outside the gene matches: 8. There are 15 residues in the CDR3. Germline CDR1 reads SGHRS; CDR2 reads YFSETQ.

Only one count was recorded for this clone. The chain recombines TRBV18 with TRBJ2-2; 7 nucleotides match TRBD1. Trimming cost V 2 bases and J 8 bases; bases outside gene matches: 11. CDR3 size: 16 residues. Germline V gene data show CDR1 as KGHSH and CDR2 as LQKENI. The CDR3 reads CASSPSSPDRRGELFF. CDR3 in DNA: TGTGCCAGCTCACCATCTTCCCCGGACAGGAGAGGGGAGCTGTTTTTT.

This chain links TRBV25-1 with TRBJ2-1; 7 nucleotides align to TRBD2. Germline trimming cut 4 bases from V and 4 bases from J; bases unmatched to any gene: 7. The germline V gene encodes CDR1 MGHDK and CDR2 SYGVNS. CDR3 length: 15 residues. In nucleotides, the CDR3 is TGTGCCAGCAGTGGCGGGCGGGAGTCGTACAATGAGCAGTTCTTC. Protein product: CASSGGRESYNEQFF.

The chain recombines TRBV11-2 with TRBJ2-5; 7 bases match TRBD2. Germline CDR1 SGHAT, CDR2 FQNNGV. The CDR3 has 16 amino acids. The trim removed 2 bases at V and 5 bases at J, leaving 11 bases unmatched. Written as DNA, the CDR3 is TGTGCCAGCAGCTTATCTACCCTGGCGGGAGTTGAGACCCAGTACTTC. Encoded protein: CASSLSTLAGVETQYF.

This clone was seen once. The chain carries TRBV28 and TRBJ1-2; D perhaps matches TRBD1 (5 bases). This CDR3 has 14 residues. Deletions cut 1 base from V and 7 bases from J, with 13 bases between. Germline assignment: CDR1 MDHEN and CDR2 SYDVKM. CDR3 DNA sequence: TGTGCCAGCAGTTTATTGGAGACAGACATTGGCTACACCTTC. Encoded protein: CASSLLETDIGYTF.

This clone was counted at least ten times. The chain joins TRBV7-8 to TRBJ2-7, with 7 bases aligning to TRBD2. J gave up 3 bases and V 6 bases, and 8 bases lay outside the gene matches. This CDR3 has 14 amino acids. Germline V gives CDR1 SGHVS, CDR2 FQNEAQ. The CDR3 DNA reads TGTGCCAGCAGTCTGTTGGCGGGGGACTACGAGCAGTACTTC. Translation gives CASSLLAGDYEQYF.

This clone was detected only once. The chain has TRBV28 and TRBJ1-2, with TRBD1 identical over 8 bases. The junction had 11 bases not matched to a gene; V was cut back by 6 bases and J by 5 bases. The CDR3 contains 15 residues. Germline loops: CDR1 MDHEN, CDR2 SYDVKM. The CDR3: CASRPPRGREYGYTF. CDR3 coding DNA: TGTGCCAGCAGACCGCCCAGGGGGCGAGAATATGGCTACACCTTC.

The chain has TRBV7-9 and TRBJ2-2; D uncertain. The ends were cut back, 4 bases at V and 7 bases at J, with 10 bases in the middle. Germline CDR1 SEHNR, CDR2 FQNEAQ (reference sequence). This CDR3 region has 13 residues. The CDR3 nucleotides are TGTGCCAGCAGCTCACGGATTGGCGGGGAGCTGTTTTTT. Amino acids: CASSSRIGGELFF.

This clone has more than one count but fewer than ten. The chain has TRBV27 and TRBJ1-2; 8 nucleotides match TRBD1. Trimming removed 0 bases from V and 8 bases from J; junction bases left unmatched: 5. CDR1 is MNHEY and CDR2 is SMNVEV in the germline V gene (reference sequence). The CDR3 runs to 14 residues. CDR3 amino acids: CASSLSGDRRGYTF. CDR3 sequence (DNA): TGTGCCAGCAGTTTATCGGGGGACAGGCGAGGCTACACCTTC.